A single sample is the source of the 30 T cell receptor beta chains below, sequenced in a study of cytomegalovirus exposure and HLA in healthy donors. Both 60 Vbeta primers and 13 Jbeta primers went into the PCR. The repertoire was sequenced with immunoSEQ multiplex PCR; TCRdb's copy has only in-frame clones and lacks some. The table records approximately 4,500 clones, roughly 80% of them present only once. The sample consisted of PBMCs. The receptors come from a woman aged 40 to 55 in good health and CMV-seropositive.

V gene TRBV4-2 combines with J gene TRBJ1-2; D might be TRBD1 (6 bases). Germline V gene sequence: CDR1 LGHNA, CDR2 YNFKEQ. V lost 0 bases to trimming and J lost 4 bases, with 12 bases between them. The CDR3 loop spans 15 amino acids. As DNA, the CDR3 is TGTGCCAGCAGCCAAGAAGAGGGGGAGATCTATGGCTACACCTTC. Translation gives CASSQEEGEIYGYTF.

This chain links TRBV29-1 with TRBJ1-1, with D hard to call. Trimming removed 4 bases at V and 1 base at J, with 4 bases between. The CDR3 spans 11 residues. The V gene's germline CDR1 is SQVTM and CDR2 ANQGSEA. In nucleotides, the CDR3 is TGCAGCGTTGGGCAGAACACTGAAGCTTTCTTT. Its protein is CSVGQNTEAFF.

The CDR3 reads CAWSEGGQEHQPQHF. CDR3 DNA sequence: TGTGCCTGGAGTGAGGGGGGACAGGAGCATCAGCCCCAGCATTTT. The chain uses TRBV30 and TRBJ1-5, with 8 bases fitting TRBD1. CDR1 is GTSNPN and CDR2 is SVGIG in the germline V gene (reference sequence). The CDR3 length is 15 residues. The V gene end was trimmed by 1 base and the J gene end by 5 bases; junction bases not matched to a gene: 7.

This chain connects TRBV29-1 to TRBJ2-7; 10 bases match TRBD1. Germline V gives CDR1 SQVTM, CDR2 ANQGSEA. V lost 7 bases, J lost 6 bases, and 3 bases stayed unmatched. The CDR3 contains 11 residues. As DNA, the CDR3 is TGCAGCGCCGGACAGGGGGGCGAGCAGTACTTC. Amino acids: CSAGQGGEQYF.

The chain carries TRBV25-1 and TRBJ1-1; TRBD1 might be the D (5 bases). Between the trimmed V and J ends, which lost 8 bases and 1 base, there was a span of 11 bases. In germline, CDR1 is MGHDK, CDR2 SYGVNS. This CDR3 is 13 amino acids long. The chain's CDR3 is CASVRQSNTEAFF. CDR3 coding DNA: TGTGCCAGCGTTCGACAGTCGAACACTGAAGCTTTCTTT.

This rearrangement joins TRBV29-1 to TRBJ2-7, with D perhaps TRBD2 (5 bases). Germline V lookup: CDR1 SQVTM, CDR2 ANQGSEA. The V and J ends lost 4 bases and 2 bases respectively, with 6 bases between them. The CDR3 covers 11 residues. CDR3 coding DNA: TGCAGCGTTGGACTAACCTACGAGCAGTACTTC. Residues: CSVGLTYEQYF.

The chain carries TRBV4-1 and TRBJ1-5; maybe TRBD1 (5 bases). Germline V gives CDR1 MGHRA, CDR2 YSYEKL. CDR3 size: 15 residues. V lost 0 bases, J lost 9 bases, and 15 bases lay in between. The CDR3 coding sequence is TGCGCCAGCAGCCAAGAAACAACACCGGGGGTGCCCCAGCATTTT. Translated: CASSQETTPGVPQHF.

This clone came up a few times. V gene TRBV30 combines with J gene TRBJ2-5, with a weak D call TRBD2 (5 bases). The CDR3 is made up of 13 amino acids. V was pared by 5 bases and J by 5 bases, with 15 bases between. Germline V lookup: CDR1 GTSNPN, CDR2 SVGIG (reference sequence). CDR3 nucleotide sequence: TGTGCCTGGGAGAGAGTGGAGCGGGAGACCCAGTACTTC. Amino acid sequence: CAWERVERETQYF.

V gene TRBV6-5 combines with J gene TRBJ2-7; D possibly corresponds to TRBD2 (6 bases). Germline V CDR1 and CDR2: MNHEY, SVGAGI. There are 14 residues in the CDR3. The V gene lost 6 bases and the J gene lost 8 bases, with 20 bases spanning the gap. CDR3 sequence: CASSSIGGRKKQYF. The CDR3 nucleotides read TGTGCCAGCAGCTCAATTGGGGGGAGAAAGAAGCAGTACTTC.

The V call is TRBV30, the J call TRBJ2-5; 12 bases match TRBD2. This CDR3 region has 14 residues. Germline V gives CDR1 GTSNPN, CDR2 SVGIG (reference sequence). V was clipped by 3 bases and J by 7 bases; unmatched bases: 6. The CDR3 region has the DNA TGTGCCTGGAGGACTAGCGGGGGTCCGGGGACCCAGTACTTC. Protein sequence: CAWRTSGGPGTQYF.

The chain has TRBV29-1 and TRBJ1-1; D gene unclear. V lost 8 bases and J 8 bases, leaving 18 bases between the germline ends. CDR3 size: 12 residues. The V gene's germline CDR1 is SQVTM and CDR2 ANQGSEA. Here the CDR3 reads CSIRYPGREAFF. The CDR3 DNA is TGCAGCATTCGATACCCAGGCAGGGAAGCTTTCTTT. The complete variable domain, with remaining parts taken from reference TRBV29-1 and TRBJ1-1, reads SAVISQKPSRDICQRGTSLTIQCQVDSQVTMMFWYRQQPGQSLTLIATANQGSEATYESGFVIDKFPISRPNLTFSTLTVSNMSPEDSSIYLCSIRYPGREAFFGQGTRLTVV.

J is TRBJ2-3 and V is TRBV5-4, with D perhaps matching TRBD1 (5 bases). The CDR3 runs to 16 residues. Germline lookup yields CDR1 SGHNT and CDR2 YYREEE (reference sequence). Between the trimmed V and J ends, which lost 3 bases and 0 bases, there was a span of 14 bases. The DNA of the CDR3 is TGTGCCAGCAGCTCCCAGGGAACATCTAGCACAGATACGCAGTATTTT. Translated, it gives CASSSQGTSSTDTQYF.

The chain recombines TRBV5-1 with TRBJ1-1; weak D call: TRBD1 (6 bases). Per germline, CDR1 SGHRS and CDR2 YFSETQ. With 5 bases removed from V and 1 base from J, the gap between germline ends came to 12 bases. This CDR3 contains 14 residues. DNA for the CDR3: TGCGCCAGCAGTTCCGGGACACCGAACACTGAAGCTTTCTTT. It translates to CASSSGTPNTEAFF.

This clone was seen once. This chain uses TRBV6-1 with TRBJ2-1; D might be TRBD1 (5 bases). Germline V gene lookup returns CDR1 MNHNS and CDR2 SASEGT. V dropped 8 bases and J dropped 10 bases, with 12 bases sitting between them. This CDR3 has 11 residues. The CDR3 spells CASRRAGEQFF. Written as DNA, the CDR3 is TGTGCCAGCCGCCGGGCAGGGGAGCAGTTCTTC.

This chain links TRBV29-1 with TRBJ1-2; D is possibly TRBD1 (6 bases). The CDR3 spans 13 residues. The germline V gene has CDR1 SQVTM and CDR2 ANQGSEA. Trimming pared 3 bases from V and 4 bases from J, leaving 12 bases between. Here the CDR3 DNA reads TGCAGCGTTGAGGGGGCAGAGAGCTATGGCTACACCTTC. Residues: CSVEGAESYGYTF.

V usage is TRBV30 and J usage is TRBJ1-1, with 7 bases identical to TRBD1. Per the germline V gene, CDR1 is GTSNPN and CDR2 is SVGIG (reference sequence). With V trimmed by 3 bases and J by 5 bases, 6 bases remained unmatched. CDR3 length: 13 amino acids. CDR3 sequence reads: CAWSRQGVTEAFF. CDR3 bases: TGTGCCTGGAGCAGACAGGGCGTGACTGAAGCTTTCTTT. Full variable domain (outside the CDR3, taken from reference TRBV30 and TRBJ1-1): SQTIHQWPATLVQPVGSPLSLECTVEGTSNPNLYWYRQAAGRGLQLLFYSVGIGQISSEVPQNLSASRPQDRQFILSSKKLLLSDSGFYLCAWSRQGVTEAFFGQGTRLTVV.

V usage is TRBV6-1 and J usage is TRBJ2-1, with D possibly TRBD2 on 6 matching bases. The ends were cut back, 3 bases at V and 0 bases at J, with 12 bases in the middle. In germline, CDR1 is MNHNS, CDR2 SASEGT. The CDR3 extends over 16 amino acids. The CDR3 DNA sequence: TGTGCCAGCAGTGAGGCGGCGGGGAGCTCCTACAATGAGCAGTTCTTC. Translation: CASSEAAGSSYNEQFF.

The chain has TRBV30 and TRBJ2-6, with a possible D match to TRBD1 (6 bases). Germline lookup yields CDR1 GTSNPN and CDR2 SVGIG (reference sequence). V lost 4 bases and J lost 4, with 11 bases in between. The CDR3 runs 14 residues. The CDR3 here is CAWNRAPGANVLTF. DNA for the CDR3: TGTGCCTGGAACAGGGCTCCAGGGGCCAACGTCCTGACTTTC. Complete variable domain (other parts from reference TRBV30 and TRBJ2-6): SQTIHQWPATLVQPVGSPLSLECTVEGTSNPNLYWYRQAAGRGLQLLFYSVGIGQISSEVPQNLSASRPQDRQFILSSKKLLLSDSGFYLCAWNRAPGANVLTFGAGSRLTVL.

This clone has only a few counts. The gene calls are TRBV6-1 and TRBJ2-7, with D possibly matching TRBD1 (6 bases). V was cut by 2 bases and J by 3 bases, with 14 bases left in between. CDR1 is MNHNS and CDR2 is SASEGT in the germline V gene. The CDR3 consists of 15 residues. The CDR3 coding sequence is TGTGCCAGCAGTGAAACCGTGGACAGCTTCTACGAGCAGTACTTC. As protein: CASSETVDSFYEQYF.

The chain couples TRBV6-5 to TRBJ1-3; a possible D gene is TRBD1 (6 bases). Deletions cut 11 bases from V and 2 bases from J, with 19 bases between. This CDR3 region has 15 residues. Germline assignment: CDR1 MNHEY and CDR2 SVGAGI. The CDR3 is CAATGDKGPGNTIYF. For the CDR3, the DNA is TGTGCCGCAACCGGGGACAAAGGTCCTGGAAACACCATATATTTT.

Only one count was recorded for this clone. This chain links TRBV5-1 with TRBJ2-1, with TRBD1 matching over 7 bases. This CDR3 region has 11 residues. Germline V gene lookup returns CDR1 SGHRS and CDR2 YFSETQ. V lost 5 bases to trimming and J lost 8 bases; unmatched junction nucleotides: 1. The CDR3 bases are TGCGCCAGCAGAGGGGGCGATGAGCAGTTCTTC. Protein: CASRGGDEQFF.

This clone was observed a single time. The rearrangement links TRBV30 to TRBJ1-2, with D possibly matching TRBD1 (6 bases). Germline values: CDR1 GTSNPN, CDR2 SVGIG (reference sequence). V was shortened by 7 bases and J by 2 bases, with 14 bases between the two germline ends. This CDR3 has 13 residues. The CDR3 spells CASFTGWNYGYTF. The CDR3 DNA reads as TGTGCCTCATTCACAGGGTGGAACTATGGCTACACCTTC.

The genes are TRBV6-5 and TRBJ2-1, with D maybe TRBD2 (6 bases). The V end was cut by 2 bases, the J end by 4 bases, with 12 bases between. CDR1 MNHEY and CDR2 SVGAGI come from the germline V gene. CDR3 length: 15 residues. For the CDR3, the DNA is TGTGCCAGCAGTTACGAGGAGGGAAGTTACAATGAGCAGTTCTTC. Amino acid sequence: CASSYEEGSYNEQFF.

This chain joins TRBV9 and TRBJ1-5; TRBD1 is a possible D gene (6 bases). Germline assignment: CDR1 SGDLS and CDR2 YYNGEE. The length of the CDR3 is 13 residues. Trimming took off 4 bases at V and 4 bases at J, with 9 bases between the two ends. The DNA for the CDR3 is TGTGCCAGCAGCCGGGACACAAATCAGCCCCAGCATTTT. Its protein product is CASSRDTNQPQHF.

The chain is built from TRBV6-1 and TRBJ2-3, with 9 bases identical to TRBD2. Unmatched junction bases numbered 3, after V lost 1 base and J lost 4 bases. Germline CDR1 MNHNS, CDR2 SASEGT. The CDR3 length is 15 residues. DNA for the CDR3: TGTGCCAGCAGTGAAGAAGCGGGAGGTGCAGATACGCAGTATTTT. It encodes CASSEEAGGADTQYF.

The chain's CDR3 is CASSPSAGDSYNEQFF. Written as DNA, the CDR3 is TGTGCCAGCAGCCCCTCAGCGGGAGACTCCTACAATGAGCAGTTCTTC. The V and J genes are TRBV7-9 and TRBJ2-1; 8 nucleotides agree with TRBD2. The germline V gene has CDR1 SEHNR and CDR2 FQNEAQ (reference sequence). With V trimmed by 5 bases and J by 0 bases, 6 bases remained unmatched. The CDR3 is 16 amino acids.

The V call is TRBV7-6, the J call TRBJ2-6, with TRBD1 as a possible D gene (6 bases). This CDR3 has 17 amino acids. V dropped 6 bases and J dropped 2 bases, with 17 bases sitting between them. Germline V gives CDR1 SGHVS, CDR2 FNYEAQ. CDR3 amino acids: CASSLQYSGAGANVLTF. CDR3 bases: TGTGCCAGCAGTTTGCAGTACTCAGGGGCTGGGGCCAACGTCCTGACTTTC. Variable domain in full (rest from reference TRBV7-6 and TRBJ2-6): GAGVSQSPRYKVTKRGQDVALRCDPISGHVSLYWYRQALGQGPEFLTYFNYEAQQDKSGLPNDRFSAERPEGSISTLTIQRTEQRDSAMYRCASSLQYSGAGANVLTFGAGSRLTVL.

This clone has more than one count but fewer than ten. J is TRBJ2-3 and V is TRBV6-1; D is unresolved. The V end was cut by 4 bases, the J end by 5 bases, with 10 bases between. The CDR3 loop spans 13 amino acids. CDR1 is MNHNS and CDR2 is SASEGT in the germline V gene. CDR3 nucleotides: TGTGCCAGCAGTGGGAGATCCAGAGATACGCAGTATTTT. Amino acids: CASSGRSRDTQYF.

The V gene is TRBV5-1, the J gene TRBJ1-6; 7 nucleotides agree with TRBD1. The CDR3 runs 16 residues. V lost 0 bases, J lost 8 bases, and 8 bases stayed unmatched. Germline V gene lookup returns CDR1 SGHRS and CDR2 YFSETQ. The DNA for the CDR3 is TGCGCCAGCAGCTTGGAGGCAGGGGGGATTGATTCACCCCTCCACTTT. This sequence encodes CASSLEAGGIDSPLHF.

This clone showed up just once. This chain links TRBV5-1 with TRBJ1-1; 10 nucleotides match TRBD1. Germline CDR1 reads SGHRS; CDR2 reads YFSETQ. With V trimmed by 3 bases and J by 2 bases, 1 base remained unmatched. The CDR3 is 14 amino acids. The CDR3 region has the DNA TGCGCCAGCAGCTGGGACAGGGGTAACACTGAAGCTTTCTTT. Its translation is CASSWDRGNTEAFF.